This T cell receptor (beta chain) appears in the sequencing data of a study of T cell clonality in common variable immunodeficiency. General study points: Repertoire-complication correlations in CVID were limited by patient heterogeneity. Compared with controls, CVID subjects had fewer shared TCRbeta clones.

The data were produced by immunoSEQ multiplex PCR, yet TCRdb's version contains in-frame clones alone and is incomplete. Altogether tens of thousands of clones were found in the sample, and no singletons occur. The CDR3 sequence is 13 residues long. Germline V gives CDR1 GTSNPN, CDR2 SVGIG (reference sequence). V lost 1 base and J lost 4, with 8 bases in between. Blood samples were heparinized, 5 to 8 ml per donor. This clone was seen ten or more times. As yet, its antigen is unknown. With the read ending 3 residues before the CDR3 end, the germline J gene is used to fill in that end. The V call is TRBV30, the J call TRBJ1-3; D possibly corresponds to TRBD1 (5 bases). This sequence originates from a person between 18 and 75 years old in good health. Sequencing was performed on peripheral blood mononuclear cells. CDR3 bases read: TGTGCCTGGAGTGCCAGGGTCGGAAACACC. Amino acids: CAWSARVGNT. The CDR3 as a whole reads CAWSARVGNTIYF. The variable domain in full, with the rest retrieved from reference TRBV30 and TRBJ1-3, is SQTIHQWPATLVQPVGSPLSLECTVEGTSNPNLYWYRQAAGRGLQLLFYSVGIGQISSEVPQNLSASRPQDRQFILSSKKLLLSDSGFYLCAWSARVGNTIYFGEGSWLTVV.